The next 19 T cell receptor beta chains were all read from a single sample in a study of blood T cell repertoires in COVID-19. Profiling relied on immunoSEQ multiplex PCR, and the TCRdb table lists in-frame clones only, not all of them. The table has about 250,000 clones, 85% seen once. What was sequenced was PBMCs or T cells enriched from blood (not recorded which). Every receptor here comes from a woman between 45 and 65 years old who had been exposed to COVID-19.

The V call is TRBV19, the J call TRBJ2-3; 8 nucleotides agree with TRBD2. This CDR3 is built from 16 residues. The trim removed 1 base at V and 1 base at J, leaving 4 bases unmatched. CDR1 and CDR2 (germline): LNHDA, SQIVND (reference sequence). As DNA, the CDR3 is TGTGCCAGTAGTATAGCCGAACTAGCGGGCACAGATACGCAGTATTTT. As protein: CASSIAELAGTDTQYF.

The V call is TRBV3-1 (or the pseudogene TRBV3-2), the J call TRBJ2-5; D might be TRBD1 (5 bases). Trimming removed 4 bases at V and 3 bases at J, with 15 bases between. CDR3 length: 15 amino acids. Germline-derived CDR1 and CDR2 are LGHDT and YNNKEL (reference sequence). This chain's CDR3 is CASSRIVAGKETQYF. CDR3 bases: TGTGCCAGCAGCCGGATAGTTGCAGGGAAAGAGACCCAGTACTTC.

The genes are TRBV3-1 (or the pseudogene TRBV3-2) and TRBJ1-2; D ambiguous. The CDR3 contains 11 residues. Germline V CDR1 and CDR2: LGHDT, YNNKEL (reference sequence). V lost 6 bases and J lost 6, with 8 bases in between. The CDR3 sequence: CASSRRDGYTF. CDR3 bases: TGTGCCAGCAGTAGAAGAGATGGCTACACCTTC.

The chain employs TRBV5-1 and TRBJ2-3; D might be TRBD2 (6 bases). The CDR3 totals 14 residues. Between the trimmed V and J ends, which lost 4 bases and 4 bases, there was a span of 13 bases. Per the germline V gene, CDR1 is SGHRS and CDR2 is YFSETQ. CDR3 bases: TGCGCCAGCAGCCCCAGAGGCGGGGCAGATACGCAGTATTTT. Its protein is CASSPRGGADTQYF.

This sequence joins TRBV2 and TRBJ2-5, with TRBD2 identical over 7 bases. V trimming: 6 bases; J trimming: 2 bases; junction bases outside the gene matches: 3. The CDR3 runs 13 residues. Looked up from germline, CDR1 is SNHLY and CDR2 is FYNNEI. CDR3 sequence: CASSLAVQETQYF. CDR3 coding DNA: TGTGCCAGCAGCCTAGCGGTTCAAGAGACCCAGTACTTC.

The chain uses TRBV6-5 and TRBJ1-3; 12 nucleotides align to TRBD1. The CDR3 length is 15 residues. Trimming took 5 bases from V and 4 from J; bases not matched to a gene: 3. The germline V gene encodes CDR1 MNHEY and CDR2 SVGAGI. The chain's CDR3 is CASSPGTGGGNTIYF. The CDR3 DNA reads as TGTGCCAGCAGTCCCGGGACAGGGGGCGGAAACACCATATATTTT.

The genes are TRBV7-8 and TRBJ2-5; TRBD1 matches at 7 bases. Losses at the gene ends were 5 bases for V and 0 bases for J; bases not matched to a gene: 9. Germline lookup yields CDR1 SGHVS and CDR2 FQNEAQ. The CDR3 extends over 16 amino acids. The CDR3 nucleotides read TGTGCCAGCAGCCACCCCGAGGGGGCGTACCAAGAGACCCAGTACTTC. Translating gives CASSHPEGAYQETQYF.

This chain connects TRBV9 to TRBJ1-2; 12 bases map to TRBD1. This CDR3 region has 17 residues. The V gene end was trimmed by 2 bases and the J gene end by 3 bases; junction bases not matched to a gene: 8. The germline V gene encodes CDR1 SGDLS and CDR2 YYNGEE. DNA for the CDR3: TGTGCCAGCAGCGTCCCGGGACAGGGGGCGGATGACTATGGCTACACCTTC. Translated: CASSVPGQGADDYGYTF. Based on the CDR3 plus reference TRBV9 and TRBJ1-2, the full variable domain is DSGVTQTPKHLITATGQRVTLRCSPRSGDLSVYWYQQSLDQGLQFLIQYYNGEERAKGNILERFSAQQFPDLHSELNLSSLELGDSALYFCASSVPGQGADDYGYTFGSGTRLTVV.

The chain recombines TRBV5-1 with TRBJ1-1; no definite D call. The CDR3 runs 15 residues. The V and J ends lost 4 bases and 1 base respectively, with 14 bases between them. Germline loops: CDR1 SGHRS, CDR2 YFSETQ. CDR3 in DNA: TGCGCCAGCAGCCCTCTCCACACGCCGAACACTGAAGCTTTCTTT. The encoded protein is CASSPLHTPNTEAFF.

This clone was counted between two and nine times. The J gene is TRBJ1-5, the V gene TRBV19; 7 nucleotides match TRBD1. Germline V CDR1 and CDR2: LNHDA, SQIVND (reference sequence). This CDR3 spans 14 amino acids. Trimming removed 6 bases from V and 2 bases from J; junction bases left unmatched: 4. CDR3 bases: TGTGCCAGTAGAGGGACAGTGGGCAATCAGCCCCAGCATTTT. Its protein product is CASRGTVGNQPQHF.

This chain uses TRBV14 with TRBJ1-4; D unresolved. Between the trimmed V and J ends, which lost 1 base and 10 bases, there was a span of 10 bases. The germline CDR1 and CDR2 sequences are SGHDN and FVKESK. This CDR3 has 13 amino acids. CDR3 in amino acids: CASSQVERRKLFF. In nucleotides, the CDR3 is TGTGCCAGCAGCCAAGTAGAACGGAGAAAACTGTTTTTT.

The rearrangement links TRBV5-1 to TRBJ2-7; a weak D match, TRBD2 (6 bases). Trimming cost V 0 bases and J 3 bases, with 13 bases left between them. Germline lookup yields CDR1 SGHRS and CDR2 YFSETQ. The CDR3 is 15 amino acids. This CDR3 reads CASSLGVAVNYEQYF. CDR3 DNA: TGCGCCAGCAGCTTGGGCGTAGCGGTAAACTACGAGCAGTACTTC.

CDR3 region: CASSLSGTGINTIYF. CDR3 in DNA: TGTGCCAGCAGTTTAAGCGGGACGGGAATAAACACCATATATTTT. This chain joins TRBV27 and TRBJ1-3, with a tentative D call TRBD1 (5 bases). Looked up from germline, CDR1 is MNHEY and CDR2 is SMNVEV (reference sequence). V lost 2 bases and J lost 6, with 14 bases in between. The CDR3 contains 15 residues.

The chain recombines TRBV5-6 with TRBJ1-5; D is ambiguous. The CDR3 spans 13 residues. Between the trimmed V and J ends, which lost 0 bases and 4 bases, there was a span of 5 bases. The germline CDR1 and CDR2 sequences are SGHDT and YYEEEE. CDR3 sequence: CASSLDGNQPQHF. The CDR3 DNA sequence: TGTGCCAGCAGCTTGGACGGGAATCAGCCCCAGCATTTT.

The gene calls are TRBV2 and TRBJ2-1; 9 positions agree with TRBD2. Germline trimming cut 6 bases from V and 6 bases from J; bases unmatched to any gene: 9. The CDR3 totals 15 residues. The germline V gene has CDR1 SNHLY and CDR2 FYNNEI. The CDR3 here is CASRLSGGPFNEQFF. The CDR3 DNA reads TGTGCCAGCAGATTAAGCGGGGGGCCTTTCAATGAGCAGTTCTTC.

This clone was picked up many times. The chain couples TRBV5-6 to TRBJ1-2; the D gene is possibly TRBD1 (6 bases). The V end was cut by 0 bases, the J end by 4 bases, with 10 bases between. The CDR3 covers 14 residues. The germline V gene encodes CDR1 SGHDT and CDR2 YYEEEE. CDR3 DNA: TGTGCCAGCAGCTTGGCGACAGGAGGCTATGGCTACACCTTC. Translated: CASSLATGGYGYTF.

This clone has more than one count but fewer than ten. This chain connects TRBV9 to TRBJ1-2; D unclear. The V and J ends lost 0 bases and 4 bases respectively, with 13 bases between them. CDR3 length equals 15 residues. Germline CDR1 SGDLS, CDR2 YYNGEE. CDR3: CASSVDNVRPYGYTF. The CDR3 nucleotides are TGTGCCAGCAGCGTAGATAACGTCAGGCCCTATGGCTACACCTTC.

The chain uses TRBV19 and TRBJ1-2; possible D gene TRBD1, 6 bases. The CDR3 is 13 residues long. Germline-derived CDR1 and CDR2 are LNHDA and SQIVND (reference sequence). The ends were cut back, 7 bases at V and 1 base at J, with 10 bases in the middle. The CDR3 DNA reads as TGTGCCAGTACTAAGGACAGTAACTATGGCTACACCTTC. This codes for CASTKDSNYGYTF.

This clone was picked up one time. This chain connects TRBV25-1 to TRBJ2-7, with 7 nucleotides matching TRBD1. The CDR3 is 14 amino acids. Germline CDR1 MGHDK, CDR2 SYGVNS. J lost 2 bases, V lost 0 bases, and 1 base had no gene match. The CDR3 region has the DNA TGTGCCAGCAGTGAATATGGGACAGCCTACGAGCAGTACTTC. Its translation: CASSEYGTAYEQYF.